The T cell receptor beta chain described here comes from a study of blood T cell repertoires in COVID-19. With 7 bases clipped from V and 4 bases from J, the junction kept 8 bases outside the gene matches. The germline V gene has CDR1 LNHDA and CDR2 SQIVND (reference sequence). The length of the CDR3 is 15 residues. The assay was immunoSEQ multiplex PCR, and TCRdb's table has in-frame clones only and misses some. This table has 120,000 or so clones, over 55% appearing once. This chain links TRBV19 with TRBJ2-5; 11 bases fit TRBD2. This clonotype originated in a woman between 65 and 79 years old with acute or convalescent COVID-19. Sequenced sample: peripheral blood. The CDR3 DNA follows: TGTGCCAGTACCATAGCGGGAGGGCCACGAGAGACCCAGTACTTC. It specifies CASTIAGGPRETQYF.